These 5 T cell receptor beta chains share one sample of origin, sequenced in a study of metastatic and nonmetastatic thyroid tumors. TCRdb used MiXCR to call clones anew from the PCR reads. The sample has over 20,000 clones, approximately 15% seen once; the top ten hold 15% to 20%. None of the patients had undergone any treatment ahead of thyroid surgery. Sequencing was performed on blood. These TCRs come from a female donor with papillary thyroid cancer or a benign thyroid nodule (not recorded which). Some clones in this sample may be carry-over from other donors' samples.

The genes are TRBV30 and TRBJ1-1; D is ambiguous. Germline values: CDR1 GTSNPN, CDR2 SVGIG (reference sequence). V was clipped by 3 bases and J by 1 base, with 9 bases between them. The CDR3 runs to 13 residues. Here the CDR3 reads CAWSPTRNTEAFF. The CDR3 bases are TGTGCCTGGAGCCCGACAAGGAACACTGAAGCTTTCTTT.

The genes are TRBV27 and TRBJ2-7, with 10 nucleotides matching TRBD2. The CDR3 has 14 residues. V gave up 6 bases and J gave up 0 bases; unmatched junction bases: 2. Germline CDR1 reads MNHEY; CDR2 reads SMNVEV (reference sequence). The CDR3 spells CASSTSGNSYEQYF. The CDR3 region has the DNA TGTGCCAGCAGCACTAGCGGGAACTCCTACGAGCAGTACTTC.

This clone was seen repeatedly, ten times or more. V usage is TRBV19 and J usage is TRBJ2-1; 7 bases match TRBD1. V lost 6 bases and J lost 0; bases outside the gene matches: 8. The germline V gene has CDR1 LNHDA and CDR2 SQIVND (reference sequence). The CDR3 runs to 16 residues. CDR3 coding DNA: TGTGCCAGTAGCGGACGACAGGGACGCTCCTACAATGAGCAGTTCTTC. As protein: CASSGRQGRSYNEQFF.

Ten or more counts support this clone. Distinct nucleotide sequences in the sample also encode this CDR3. J is TRBJ2-7 and V is TRBV5-1; D is unclear. The CDR3 extends over 15 amino acids. Germline V gene sequence: CDR1 SGHRS, CDR2 YFSETQ. V was trimmed by 3 bases and J by 0 bases, leaving 13 bases between them. The CDR3 sequence: CASSSTVGFSYEQYF. The CDR3 DNA follows: TGCGCCAGCAGCTCGACGGTGGGGTTCTCCTACGAGCAGTACTTC.

The chain employs TRBV7-2 and TRBJ2-7, with 7 bases fitting TRBD2. The germline V gene has CDR1 SGHTA and CDR2 FQGNSA. V was pared by 0 bases and J by 5 bases, with 7 bases of the junction left unmatched. The CDR3 length is 15 residues. This CDR3 is CASSLATGGVHEQYF. As DNA, the CDR3 is TGTGCCAGCAGCTTAGCGACGGGAGGAGTCCACGAGCAGTACTTC. Full variable domain (outside the CDR3, taken from reference TRBV7-2 and TRBJ2-7): GAGVSQSPSNKVTEKGKDVELRCDPISGHTALYWYRQSLGQGLEFLIYFQGNSAPDKSGLPSDRFSAERTGGSVSTLTIQRTQQEDSAVYLCASSLATGGVHEQYFGPGTRLTVT.